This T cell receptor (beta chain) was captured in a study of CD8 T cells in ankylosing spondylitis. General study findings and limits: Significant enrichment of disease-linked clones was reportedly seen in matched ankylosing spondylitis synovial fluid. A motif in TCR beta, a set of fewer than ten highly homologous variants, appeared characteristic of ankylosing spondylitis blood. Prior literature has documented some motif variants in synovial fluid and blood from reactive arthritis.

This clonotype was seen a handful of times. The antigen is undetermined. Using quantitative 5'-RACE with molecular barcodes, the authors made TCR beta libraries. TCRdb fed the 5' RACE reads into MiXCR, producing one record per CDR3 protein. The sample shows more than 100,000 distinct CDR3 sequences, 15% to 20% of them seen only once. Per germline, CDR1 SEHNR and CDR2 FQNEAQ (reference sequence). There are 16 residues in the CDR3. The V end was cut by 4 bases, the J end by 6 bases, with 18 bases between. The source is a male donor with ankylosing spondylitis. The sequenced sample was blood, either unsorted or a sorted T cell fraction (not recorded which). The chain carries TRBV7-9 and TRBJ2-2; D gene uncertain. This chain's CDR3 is CASSSGGLGKAGELFF. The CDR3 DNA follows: TGTGCCAGCAGCTCAGGTGGTCTGGGCAAGGCCGGGGAGCTGTTTTTT.